Listed here are 26 T cell receptor beta chains from one sample, sequenced in a study of identical twins. One entry per CDR3 protein, called by TCRdb with MiXCR from the 5' RACE reads. The repertoire consists of roughly 350,000 distinct CDR3 sequences, with about 12% occurring once and the leading ten covering 7.2%. This sample also appeared in a second study, on yellow fever vaccine responses in identical twins.

Sequencing input: CD8+ T cells sorted from blood. The source of these receptors is a woman between 18 and 30 years old in good health.

This clonotype has a handful of counts. The chain employs TRBV15 and TRBJ1-5; 8 bases align to TRBD1. V gave up 1 base and J gave up 6 bases; unmatched junction bases: 5. The CDR3 extends over 15 amino acids. Per the germline V gene, CDR1 is LNHNV and CDR2 is YYDKDF (reference sequence). In DNA form, the CDR3 reads TGTGCCACCAGCAGAGGTCCCGGGACAGGTCAGCCCCAGCATTTT. Its translation: CATSRGPGTGQPQHF.

This clonotype has only a few counts. The rearrangement links TRBV15 to TRBJ2-5; D remains unclear. The V gene's germline CDR1 is LNHNV and CDR2 YYDKDF (reference sequence). The length of the CDR3 is 14 residues. V dropped 8 bases and J dropped 2 bases, with 15 bases sitting between them. The CDR3 reads CATGPRTLQETQYF. CDR3 DNA sequence: TGTGCCACCGGACCTCGAACCTTACAAGAGACCCAGTACTTC.

V and J are TRBV10-2 and TRBJ1-2; D unclear. Per the germline V gene, CDR1 is WSHSY and CDR2 is SAAADI. The CDR3 totals 14 residues. V was trimmed by 7 bases and J by 8 bases, leaving 20 bases between them. The CDR3 DNA reads TGCGCCAGCACCGGTTATTTGCAAGGCGGAGGCTACACCTTC. Encoded protein: CASTGYLQGGGYTF.

The chain employs TRBV12-3 or TRBV12-4 and TRBJ2-7; D is uncertain. This CDR3 is built from 12 residues. Trimming left V 4 bases short and J 6 bases short, with 10 bases between. CDR3 sequence reads: CASSYWFSEQYF. The CDR3 nucleotides are TGTGCCAGCAGTTACTGGTTCTCCGAGCAGTACTTC.

The genes are TRBV11-3 and TRBJ2-1, with TRBD1 as a possible D gene (6 bases). Germline values: CDR1 SGHNT, CDR2 YENEEA. The CDR3 loop spans 13 amino acids. Trimming took off 3 bases at V and 8 bases at J, with 11 bases between the two ends. The CDR3 loop reads CASSFTGLHEQFF. CDR3 coding DNA: TGTGCCAGCAGCTTTACAGGGCTCCATGAGCAGTTCTTC. The full variable domain, rest sourced from reference TRBV11-3 and TRBJ2-1, is EAGVVQSPRYKIIEKKQPVAFWCNPISGHNTLYWYLQNLGQGPELLIRYENEEAVDDSQLPKDRFSAERLKGVDSTLKIQPAELGDSAVYLCASSFTGLHEQFFGPGTRLTVL.

The rearrangement uses TRBV5-6 and TRBJ2-1; D might be TRBD1 or TRBD2, each matching 6 bases. Germline V CDR1 and CDR2: SGHDT, YYEEEE. The CDR3 sequence is 13 residues long. V lost 1 base and J lost 7, with 9 bases in between. As DNA, the CDR3 is TGTGCCAGCAGCTTGTGGGGGGCGAATGAGCAGTTCTTC. Translated, it gives CASSLWGANEQFF.

The sample holds many counts of this clonotype. This chain's CDR3 is CASSPPGYEQYF. As DNA, the CDR3 is TGCGCCAGCAGCCCCCCAGGCTACGAGCAGTACTTC. The chain uses TRBV5-1 and TRBJ2-7, with no clear D. Trimming left V 4 bases short and J 3 bases short, with 8 bases between. Germline V gene lookup returns CDR1 SGHRS and CDR2 YFSETQ. The CDR3 has 12 residues.

This clonotype appeared a single time. V gene TRBV28 combines with J gene TRBJ2-7, with D perhaps TRBD2 (7 bases). V was shortened by 2 bases and J by 7 bases, with 18 bases between the two germline ends. The CDR3 spans 15 residues. CDR1 and CDR2 from the germline V gene are MDHEN and SYDVKM. The CDR3 DNA reads as TGTGCCAGCAGTTTAATCATGGGAGGGGGTAAGGAGCAGTACTTC. Residues: CASSLIMGGGKEQYF.

V gene TRBV5-1 combines with J gene TRBJ2-5; the D gene is possibly TRBD1 (5 bases). Between the trimmed V and J ends, which lost 4 bases and 3 bases, there was a span of 13 bases. Germline CDR1 and CDR2: SGHRS and YFSETQ. The CDR3 runs 14 residues. The CDR3 here is CASSPDGREETQYF. The CDR3 region has the DNA TGCGCCAGCAGCCCGGATGGCAGGGAAGAGACCCAGTACTTC.

The chain employs TRBV3-1 and TRBJ2-2, with D unclear. This CDR3 comprises 13 residues. Germline V lookup: CDR1 LGHDT, CDR2 YNNKEL (reference sequence). The V gene lost 8 bases and the J gene lost 0 bases, with 7 bases spanning the gap. CDR3 in amino acids: CASLTPNTGELFF. DNA for the CDR3: TGTGCCAGCTTGACACCGAACACCGGGGAGCTGTTTTTT.

This clonotype was counted many times. The chain has TRBV29-1 and TRBJ2-7; D gene ambiguous. This CDR3 is 13 amino acids long. V lost 2 bases, J lost 2 bases, and 10 bases lay in between. Germline CDR1 and CDR2: SQVTM and ANQGSEA. As DNA, the CDR3 is TGCAGCGTTGAATCAGACAAGACCTACGAGCAGTACTTC. Its translation: CSVESDKTYEQYF.

The chain links TRBV6-1 to TRBJ2-3, with TRBD1 matching 7 bases. V lost 4 bases and J lost 1; bases outside the gene matches: 8. CDR3 length: 16 amino acids. Germline assignment: CDR1 MNHNS and CDR2 SASEGT. The CDR3 nucleotides read TGTGCCAGCAGTGCATCGACAGGGTCCGGCACAGATACGCAGTATTTT. Its protein product is CASSASTGSGTDTQYF.

This clonotype was seen more than once but under ten times. The chain is built from TRBV7-9 and TRBJ1-2; D possibly corresponds to TRBD1 (5 bases). CDR3 length: 13 amino acids. Germline values: CDR1 SEHNR, CDR2 FQNEAQ (reference sequence). Trimming shortened V by 1 base and J by 7 bases, and 10 bases separated the two germline ends. CDR3 in DNA: TGTGCCAGCAGCTTAGAGGTCACAGGTGGCTACACCTTC. Amino acid sequence: CASSLEVTGGYTF.

This clonotype has a count of ten or more. This chain connects TRBV11-2 to TRBJ2-7; D is possibly TRBD2 (6 bases). Germline V CDR1 and CDR2: SGHAT, FQNNGV. The V end lost 7 bases, the J end lost 0 bases, and 16 bases lay between the germline ends. This CDR3 contains 15 residues. CDR3 bases: TGTGCCAGCAATTTACTGGCGGGGCCCTCCTACGAGCAGTACTTC. Protein product: CASNLLAGPSYEQYF.

This clonotype was seen a few times. The V gene is TRBV28, the J gene TRBJ2-7; TRBD2 matches 9 bases. Germline lookup yields CDR1 MDHEN and CDR2 SYDVKM. The CDR3 is made up of 14 amino acids. The V segment lost 3 bases and the J segment 3 bases; nucleotides outside the gene matches: 3. CDR3 protein: CASSLTSGIYEQYF. The CDR3 DNA reads as TGTGCCAGCAGTTTGACTAGCGGAATCTACGAGCAGTACTTC.

This clonotype was seen a handful of times. V usage is TRBV12-3 or TRBV12-4 and J usage is TRBJ2-7; D remains ambiguous. V was clipped by 6 bases and J by 2 bases, with 11 bases between them. The CDR3 has 13 residues. In nucleotides, the CDR3 is TGTGCCAGCAGCCGAAAACGGGCCTACGAGCAGTACTTC. Protein sequence: CASSRKRAYEQYF.

CDR3 region: CATSRGAGPYEQYF. CDR3 coding DNA: TGTGCCACCAGCAGAGGAGCGGGTCCCTACGAGCAGTACTTC. The chain recombines TRBV15 with TRBJ2-7; D is perhaps TRBD2 (6 bases). Germline V gene data show CDR1 as LNHNV and CDR2 as YYDKDF (reference sequence). The V and J ends lost 1 base and 2 bases respectively, with 9 bases between them. The CDR3 has 14 residues.

This chain connects TRBV2 to TRBJ2-5; a weak D match, TRBD2 (6 bases). The CDR3 consists of 14 residues. V was shortened by 11 bases and J by 2 bases, with 18 bases between the two germline ends. Germline-derived CDR1 and CDR2 are SNHLY and FYNNEI. The DNA of the CDR3 is TGTGCCTCCTACCGTGACGGGGGACAAGAGACCCAGTACTTC. This gives the protein CASYRDGGQETQYF.

This clonotype was counted only a few times. This chain joins TRBV7-8 and TRBJ2-1; possibly TRBD1 for D (6 bases). The V gene's germline CDR1 is SGHVS and CDR2 FQNEAQ. Trimming left V 5 bases short and J 0 bases short, with 14 bases between. This CDR3 has 16 residues. CDR3 sequence: CASSAQGPSSYNEQFF. CDR3 nucleotides: TGTGCCAGCAGCGCACAGGGCCCAAGCTCCTACAATGAGCAGTTCTTC.

Many counts were recorded for this clonotype. The chain has TRBV4-1 and TRBJ2-1; D is unclear. Germline V gene lookup returns CDR1 MGHRA and CDR2 YSYEKL. The V and J ends lost 5 bases and 2 bases respectively, with 10 bases between them. The CDR3 totals 14 residues. This CDR3 is CASSSDGTYNEQFF. CDR3 nucleotide sequence: TGCGCCAGCAGCTCAGACGGCACCTACAATGAGCAGTTCTTC.

This clonotype was found a few times. This rearrangement joins TRBV2 to TRBJ2-4; 8 bases agree with TRBD1. The CDR3 extends over 14 amino acids. V dropped 6 bases and J dropped 8; count of bases not matched to a gene: 9. Germline V gene lookup returns CDR1 SNHLY and CDR2 FYNNEI. CDR3 sequence (DNA): TGTGCCAGCAGGGACAGGGCCGAGGGATACATTCAGTACTTC. The encoded protein is CASRDRAEGYIQYF. Using reference TRBV2 and TRBJ2-4 for the parts outside the CDR3, the full variable domain is EPEVTQTPSHQVTQMGQEVILRCVPISNHLYFYWYRQILGQKVEFLVSFYNNEISEKSEIFDDQFSVERPDGSNFTLKIRSTKLEDSAMYFCASRDRAEGYIQYFGAGTRLSVL.

This clonotype has just a few counts. The rearrangement joins TRBV2 to TRBJ1-1; possibly TRBD1 for D (5 bases). CDR1 SNHLY and CDR2 FYNNEI come from the germline V gene. V shed 3 bases and J shed 5 bases, with 10 bases lying between them. This CDR3 region has 13 residues. The CDR3 sequence is CASSEGGLTEAFF. The CDR3 nucleotides read TGTGCCAGCAGTGAGGGGGGATTGACTGAAGCTTTCTTT.

The CDR3 here is CASSSEGGAEQYV. In DNA, the CDR3 is TGTGCCAGCAGCTCAGAGGGGGGCGCCGAGCAGTACGTC. The genes are TRBV7-9 and TRBJ2-7, with D perhaps matching TRBD1 or TRBD2 (6 bases each). The germline CDR1 and CDR2 sequences are SEHNR and FQNEAQ (reference sequence). With 4 bases removed from V and 6 bases from J, the gap between germline ends came to 13 bases. The CDR3 runs 13 residues.

The rearrangement joins TRBV5-1 to TRBJ2-3; perhaps TRBD2 as D (5 bases). The CDR3 is made up of 15 amino acids. Germline V lookup: CDR1 SGHRS, CDR2 YFSETQ. V lost 1 base to trimming and J lost 4 bases, with 13 bases between them. The CDR3 loop is CASSLLSDPPDTQYF. The CDR3 bases are TGCGCCAGCAGCTTGCTTAGCGACCCCCCAGATACGCAGTATTTT.

The rearrangement joins TRBV24-1 to TRBJ1-1, with 8 bases aligning to TRBD1. V lost 2 bases to trimming and J lost 1 base; unmatched junction nucleotides: 5. Germline assignment: CDR1 KGHDR and CDR2 SFDVKD. The length of the CDR3 is 16 residues. CDR3 loop: CATSDSRTGTNTEAFF. Written as DNA, the CDR3 is TGTGCCACCAGTGATTCGAGGACAGGGACGAACACTGAAGCTTTCTTT.

A few counts support this clonotype. This chain links TRBV20-1 with TRBJ2-5; tentatively, D is TRBD2 (6 bases). Between the trimmed V and J ends, which lost 1 base and 4 bases, there was a span of 16 bases. Germline lookup yields CDR1 DFQATT and CDR2 SNEGSKA (reference sequence). The CDR3 runs 15 residues. Here the CDR3 reads CSARGGTQRVETQYF. The CDR3 DNA reads as TGCAGTGCTAGAGGGGGGACTCAGCGGGTAGAGACCCAGTACTTC.